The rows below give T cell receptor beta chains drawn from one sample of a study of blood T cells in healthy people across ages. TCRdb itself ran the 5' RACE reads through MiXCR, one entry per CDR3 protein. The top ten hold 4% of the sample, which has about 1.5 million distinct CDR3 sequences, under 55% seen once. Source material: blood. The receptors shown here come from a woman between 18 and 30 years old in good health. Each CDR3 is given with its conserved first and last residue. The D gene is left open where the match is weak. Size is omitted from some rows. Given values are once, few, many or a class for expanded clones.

CDR3nt: TGTGCCAGCAGCCCACGATCTTGGGGGGTCGTCTCCTACGAGCAGTACTTC; CDR3aa: CASSPRSWGVVSYEQYF; j_gene: TRBJ2-7; abundance: NA; d_gene: NA; v_gene: TRBV28
CDR3nt: TGCGCCAGCAGCAACGGGACCAGCTCCTACAATGAGCAGTTCTTC; CDR3aa: CASSNGTSSYNEQFF; j_gene: TRBJ2-1; abundance: many; d_gene: NA; v_gene: TRBV5-1
CDR3nt: TGCGCCAGCAGCCCCCACGGAGGGCTTAGCACAGATACGCAGTATTTT; CDR3aa: CASSPHGGLSTDTQYF; j_gene: TRBJ2-3; abundance: few; d_gene: NA; v_gene: TRBV4-3
CDR3nt: TGTGCCAGCAGCCAAGAAGCGACAGGGGACTACAATGAGCAGTTCTTC; CDR3aa: CASSQEATGDYNEQFF; j_gene: TRBJ2-1; abundance: NA; d_gene: TRBD1; v_gene: TRBV3-1
CDR3nt: TGTGCCACCAGTGATTTCCAGACCACGGGACTAGTACAGGAGCAGTTCTTC; CDR3aa: CATSDFQTTGLVQEQFF; j_gene: TRBJ2-1; abundance: NA; d_gene: TRBD2; v_gene: TRBV24-1
CDR3nt: TGTGCCAGCAGCCAACGGACGAGAACCCAAGAGACCCAGTACTTC; CDR3aa: CASSQRTRTQETQYF; j_gene: TRBJ2-5; abundance: few; d_gene: NA; v_gene: TRBV3-1
CDR3nt: TGTGCCAGCAGCGTATTCGGCACAGATACGCAGTATTTT; CDR3aa: CASSVFGTDTQYF; j_gene: TRBJ2-3; abundance: many; d_gene: NA; v_gene: TRBV9
CDR3nt: TGCAGTGCCATCACCGATCGAAACTATGGCTACACCTTC; CDR3aa: CSAITDRNYGYTF; j_gene: TRBJ1-2; abundance: many; d_gene: NA; v_gene: TRBV20-1
CDR3nt: TGCGCCAGCAGCTTGGAACTAGCGGGAGGAGCTCCCTACAATGAGCAGTTCTTC; CDR3aa: CASSLELAGGAPYNEQFF; j_gene: TRBJ2-1; abundance: few; d_gene: TRBD2; v_gene: TRBV5-1
CDR3nt: TGTGCCAGTCAATTGTATGAGACCCAGTACTTC; CDR3aa: CASQLYETQYF; j_gene: TRBJ2-5; abundance: many; d_gene: NA; v_gene: TRBV7-9
CDR3nt: TGTGCCAGCAGCGTCGGGACGGGAAAACTGTTTTTT; CDR3aa: CASSVGTGKLFF; j_gene: TRBJ1-4; abundance: NA; d_gene: NA; v_gene: TRBV7-2
CDR3nt: TGTGCCAGCAGCCTAGTCCGGGTCGGAACCTCTGGAAACACCATATATTTT; CDR3aa: CASSLVRVGTSGNTIYF; j_gene: TRBJ1-3; abundance: NA; d_gene: NA; v_gene: TRBV7-2
CDR3nt: TGCGCCAGCAGCTTCCGAGGGGACTCCAAAAACATTCAGTACTTC; CDR3aa: CASSFRGDSKNIQYF; j_gene: TRBJ2-4; abundance: few; d_gene: NA; v_gene: TRBV5-1
CDR3nt: TGTGCCAGCAGTTACTCCAGCCGGGACAGGGGACTTCATTATGGCTACACCTTC; CDR3aa: CASSYSSRDRGLHYGYTF; j_gene: TRBJ1-2; abundance: many; d_gene: TRBD1; v_gene: TRBV6-5
CDR3nt: TGTGCCATCAGGACGGGCGTCGAGCAGTTCTTC; CDR3aa: CAIRTGVEQFF; j_gene: TRBJ2-1; abundance: NA; d_gene: NA; v_gene: TRBV10-3
CDR3nt: TGTGCCAGCAGTTTAGTCCAACATACTGAAGCTTTCTTT; CDR3aa: CASSLVQHTEAFF; j_gene: TRBJ1-1; abundance: once; d_gene: NA; v_gene: TRBV28
CDR3nt: TGCAGCGTCCCCGGCGTAGGGTCGTACGGCTATGGCTACACCTTC; CDR3aa: CSVPGVGSYGYGYTF; j_gene: TRBJ1-2; abundance: NA; d_gene: NA; v_gene: TRBV29-1
CDR3nt: TGTGCCAGTAGTATGGGACAAGGCGCGGGAACCGGGGAGCTGTTTTTT; CDR3aa: CASSMGQGAGTGELFF; j_gene: TRBJ2-2; abundance: NA; d_gene: NA; v_gene: TRBV19
CDR3nt: TGTGCCAGCAGTGCGGGACTTTGGCCTGGAAACACCATATATTTT; CDR3aa: CASSAGLWPGNTIYF; j_gene: TRBJ1-3; abundance: NA; d_gene: NA; v_gene: TRBV12-3/TRBV12-4
CDR3nt: TGCGCCAGCAGCCAAGCGAGGGTTACTAACTATGGCTACACCTTC; CDR3aa: CASSQARVTNYGYTF; j_gene: TRBJ1-2; abundance: few; d_gene: NA; v_gene: TRBV4-3
CDR3nt: TGTGCCAGCAGAATACTAGCGGGAGGGTCCTACGAGCAGTACTTC; CDR3aa: CASRILAGGSYEQYF; j_gene: TRBJ2-7; abundance: NA; d_gene: TRBD2; v_gene: TRBV7-2
CDR3nt: TGTGCCAGCAGTTACTCGTGGCGCAGCTCCTACAATGAGCAGTTCTTC; CDR3aa: CASSYSWRSSYNEQFF; j_gene: TRBJ2-1; abundance: NA; d_gene: NA; v_gene: TRBV6-2/TRBV6-3
CDR3nt: TGCAGTGCCCTTGGGACTAGAAGCGAGCAGTACTTC; CDR3aa: CSALGTRSEQYF; j_gene: TRBJ2-7; abundance: NA; d_gene: TRBD2; v_gene: TRBV20-1
CDR3nt: TGTGCCAGCAGCGTTGGCCAGGGGATAGCAGAGACCCAGTACTTC; CDR3aa: CASSVGQGIAETQYF; j_gene: TRBJ2-5; abundance: NA; d_gene: NA; v_gene: TRBV9
CDR3nt: TGTGCCAGCAGCCCCAGGACAGGGGTAGGCACAGATACGCAGTATTTT; CDR3aa: CASSPRTGVGTDTQYF; j_gene: TRBJ2-3; abundance: few; d_gene: TRBD1; v_gene: TRBV7-9
CDR3nt: TGTGCCAGCAGTTTATCCGGGCCAATCTACGAGCAGTACTTC; CDR3aa: CASSLSGPIYEQYF; j_gene: TRBJ2-7; abundance: NA; d_gene: NA; v_gene: TRBV28
CDR3nt: TGTGCCAGCAGTCTACGGGGGGGGGGCCTCACCGGGGAGCTGTTTTTT; CDR3aa: CASSLRGGGLTGELFF; j_gene: TRBJ2-2; abundance: many; d_gene: TRBD2; v_gene: TRBV12-3/TRBV12-4
CDR3nt: TGTGCCAGCAGCTTAACCGAATCCCTCTACGAGCAGTACTTC; CDR3aa: CASSLTESLYEQYF; j_gene: TRBJ2-7; abundance: few; d_gene: NA; v_gene: TRBV7-9
CDR3nt: TGTGCCAGCGAGTCTCTCGGTCAGCCCCAGCATTTT; CDR3aa: CASESLGQPQHF; j_gene: TRBJ1-5; abundance: few; d_gene: NA; v_gene: TRBV6-2/TRBV6-3
CDR3nt: TGTGCCAGCAGCTCCGACAGGAATGAGCAGTTCTTC; CDR3aa: CASSSDRNEQFF; j_gene: TRBJ2-1; abundance: many; d_gene: NA; v_gene: TRBV11-3
CDR3nt: TGTGCCAGCAGCGCGGGACTAGCGATCTGGAATGAGCAGTTCTTC; CDR3aa: CASSAGLAIWNEQFF; j_gene: TRBJ2-1; abundance: NA; d_gene: TRBD2; v_gene: TRBV7-8
CDR3nt: TGTGCCAGCAGTTACTCGCTTTATCGCCGTAGGGCCGGGGAGCTGTTTTTT; CDR3aa: CASSYSLYRRRAGELFF; j_gene: TRBJ2-2; abundance: NA; d_gene: NA; v_gene: TRBV6-6
CDR3nt: TGCAGCGTTGCCGGGACAGGGACCTACAATGAGCAGTTCTTC; CDR3aa: CSVAGTGTYNEQFF; j_gene: TRBJ2-1; abundance: few; d_gene: TRBD1; v_gene: TRBV29-1
CDR3nt: TGTGCCAGCAGTTTATTGTTCCGACAGGGACAGAATTCACCCCTCCACTTT; CDR3aa: CASSLLFRQGQNSPLHF; j_gene: TRBJ1-6; abundance: NA; d_gene: TRBD1; v_gene: TRBV27
CDR3nt: TGTGCCAGCAGCTTATTCCGGGGTGAAGAGACCCAGTACTTC; CDR3aa: CASSLFRGEETQYF; j_gene: TRBJ2-5; abundance: few; d_gene: NA; v_gene: TRBV7-2
CDR3nt: TGTGCCAGCAGCCGCCGACAGGCAGGGGGTAACGAGCAGTACTTC; CDR3aa: CASSRRQAGGNEQYF; j_gene: TRBJ2-7; abundance: NA; d_gene: TRBD1; v_gene: TRBV7-2
CDR3nt: TGCAGTGCTAGGTTGACATCGATACCCTACGAGCAGTACTTC; CDR3aa: CSARLTSIPYEQYF; j_gene: TRBJ2-7; abundance: NA; d_gene: NA; v_gene: TRBV20-1
CDR3nt: TGTGCCACCAGTGACCCGGCGCGAGCAGATACGCAGTATTTT; CDR3aa: CATSDPARADTQYF; j_gene: TRBJ2-3; abundance: NA; d_gene: NA; v_gene: TRBV24-1
CDR3nt: TGTGCCAGCAGCTCGTCCGGGACACTGACCTACAATGAGCAGTACTTC; CDR3aa: CASSSSGTLTYNEQYF; j_gene: TRBJ2-7; abundance: NA; d_gene: NA; v_gene: TRBV7-2
CDR3nt: TGTGCCAGTAGTATTGACAGGGAAGGCGACTATGGCTACACCTTC; CDR3aa: CASSIDREGDYGYTF; j_gene: TRBJ1-2; abundance: NA; d_gene: TRBD1; v_gene: TRBV19
CDR3nt: TGCGCCAGCAGCTCCGGGACAGGGGAAGAGACCCAGTACTTC; CDR3aa: CASSSGTGEETQYF; j_gene: TRBJ2-5; abundance: many; d_gene: TRBD1; v_gene: TRBV5-1
CDR3nt: TGTGCCAGCAGCTTACTAACGGGAGATACGCAGTATTTT; CDR3aa: CASSLLTGDTQYF; j_gene: TRBJ2-3; abundance: few; d_gene: NA; v_gene: TRBV7-3
CDR3nt: TGTGCCAGCAGTTACCCGGACGGCTACTATGGCTACACCTTC; CDR3aa: CASSYPDGYYGYTF; j_gene: TRBJ1-2; abundance: few; d_gene: NA; v_gene: TRBV6-2/TRBV6-3
CDR3nt: TGCAGCGTGGGGGAGTACACAGATACGCAGTATTTT; CDR3aa: CSVGEYTDTQYF; j_gene: TRBJ2-3; abundance: many; d_gene: NA; v_gene: TRBV29-1
CDR3nt: TGCGCCAGCAGCCCAACAGGGAGAAAAGTCTATGGCTACACCTTC; CDR3aa: CASSPTGRKVYGYTF; j_gene: TRBJ1-2; abundance: NA; d_gene: NA; v_gene: TRBV5-1